Detailed here is one T cell receptor (beta chain). Its target is not known. J gave up 4 bases and V 4 bases, and 10 bases lay outside the gene matches. This CDR3 is built from 16 residues. Germline CDR1 reads SGHRS; CDR2 reads YFSETQ. The sample is drawn from a study of shared clonotypes between healthy human individuals. The method was immunoSEQ multiplex PCR; TCRdb's version includes in-frame clones alone and lacks a portion of them. The sample includes about 1.5 million clones, 98% of them seen just once. Overall study findings and caveats: A handful of donors held 4.5% to 5% of naive CD4 clonotypes in common.

Sequenced material: naive CD4+ T cells sorted from blood. As for subset: CD45RA+ positively selected. The J gene is TRBJ2-1, the V gene TRBV5-1, with 8 nucleotides matching TRBD1. The sequence was collected from a man aged 30-40 years in good health. CDR3 amino acids: CASSMHQGASYNEQFF. CDR3 bases: TGCGCCAGCAGCATGCATCAGGGGGCCTCTTACAATGAGCAGTTCTTC.